The 22 T cell receptor beta chains in this list originate from one sample, sequenced in a study of blood T cell repertoires in COVID-19. Profiled with immunoSEQ multiplex PCR; TCRdb holds only in-frame clones, not every one. The top ten hold 0.99% of the sample, which has roughly 180,000 clones, around 86% seen once. The sample consisted of peripheral blood. The origin of the receptors is a young man with acute or convalescent COVID-19.

J is TRBJ2-1 and V is TRBV30, with D possibly being TRBD2 (7 bases). CDR1 and CDR2 from the germline V gene are GTSNPN and SVGIG (reference sequence). Trimming left V 6 bases short and J 9 bases short, with 21 bases between. The CDR3 length is 14 residues. The CDR3 reads CACLGGRAQAEQFF. The CDR3 DNA is TGTGCCTGTCTGGGGGGGCGGGCCCAAGCTGAGCAGTTCTTC.

The gene calls are TRBV19 and TRBJ1-1, with D possibly TRBD1 on 5 matching bases. CDR3 length equals 15 residues. Germline values: CDR1 LNHDA, CDR2 SQIVND (reference sequence). The V end was cut by 2 bases, the J end by 7 bases, with 17 bases between. CDR3 in amino acids: CASSIPGPIRGEAFF. The DNA of the CDR3 is TGTGCCAGTAGTATACCCGGGCCGATAAGGGGTGAAGCTTTCTTT.

In its sample, this clone was seen a few times. CDR3 protein: CASSDGAGSTDTQYF. DNA for the CDR3: TGTGCCAGCAGTGACGGAGCGGGGAGCACAGATACGCAGTATTTT. This chain links TRBV6-4 with TRBJ2-3; 7 nucleotides line up with TRBD2. Trimming removed 2 bases from V and 0 bases from J; junction bases left unmatched: 2. There are 15 residues in the CDR3. Germline V gene sequence: CDR1 MRHNA, CDR2 SNTAGT.

The chain couples TRBV6-5 to TRBJ1-2; TRBD1 matches 11 bases. V dropped 6 bases and J dropped 8; count of bases not matched to a gene: 8. The CDR3 spans 14 residues. Looked up from germline, CDR1 is MNHEY and CDR2 is SVGAGI. The CDR3 DNA reads as TGTGCCAGCAGAAGGACAGGGGGCTCTCGGGGCTACACCTTC. Translated: CASRRTGGSRGYTF.

The gene calls are TRBV12-5 and TRBJ1-2; tentative D call: TRBD1 (6 bases). CDR3 length: 13 amino acids. Per germline, CDR1 LGHNT and CDR2 FRNRAP. Trimming cost V 2 bases and J 6 bases, with 10 bases left between them. CDR3 coding DNA: TGTGCTAGTGGTTTGTGGGGGGGCAATGGCTACACCTTC. This sequence encodes CASGLWGGNGYTF.

This clone occurred a few times. The genes are TRBV11-2 and TRBJ2-7, with 10 positions matching TRBD1. The CDR3 spans 17 residues. Germline V gives CDR1 SGHAT, CDR2 FQNNGV. V shed 0 bases, J shed 4 bases, and the junction held 9 bases outside the gene matches. The CDR3 loop reads CASSLDQDRDRGYEQYF. The CDR3 DNA sequence: TGTGCCAGCAGCTTAGATCAAGACCGGGACAGGGGATACGAGCAGTACTTC.

The chain joins TRBV10-3 to TRBJ2-5; the match to TRBD2 covers 13 bases. V lost 2 bases, J lost 0 bases, and 3 bases stayed unmatched. There are 17 residues in the CDR3. Looked up from germline, CDR1 is ENHRY and CDR2 is SYGVKD. CDR3 sequence: CAISEGLAGANQETQYF. In DNA, the CDR3 is TGTGCCATCAGTGAGGGACTAGCGGGAGCAAACCAAGAGACCCAGTACTTC.

The chain couples TRBV30 to TRBJ1-4; D remains unclear. Germline V gives CDR1 GTSNPN, CDR2 SVGIG (reference sequence). V was clipped by 4 bases and J by 3 bases, with 15 bases between them. This CDR3 is 15 amino acids long. The CDR3 region is CAWKPVGAANEKLFF. The CDR3 DNA reads TGTGCCTGGAAGCCCGTTGGTGCTGCTAATGAAAAACTGTTTTTT.

V usage is TRBV5-4 and J usage is TRBJ2-5, with 11 bases matching TRBD2. Looked up from germline, CDR1 is SGHNT and CDR2 is YYREEE (reference sequence). The CDR3 contains 16 residues. The V and J ends lost 9 bases and 4 bases, in that order; junction bases with no gene match: 14. The CDR3 region has the DNA TGTGCCATCAATGAACTTAGCGGGGGGGCAGGAGAGACCCAGTACTTC. Translation: CAINELSGGAGETQYF.

The V and J genes are TRBV7-9 and TRBJ2-1, with 8 bases lining up with TRBD1. CDR1 is SEHNR, CDR2 FQNEAQ, per germline (reference sequence). The junction had 7 bases not matched to a gene; V was cut back by 5 bases and J by 13 bases. The CDR3 is made up of 12 amino acids. CDR3: CASSPPRGRQFF. CDR3 DNA: TGTGCCAGCAGCCCCCCCAGGGGGCGACAGTTCTTC.

The chain carries TRBV5-1 and TRBJ2-2, with D perhaps matching TRBD2 (6 bases). V was shortened by 2 bases and J by 6 bases, with 8 bases between the two germline ends. The V gene's germline CDR1 is SGHRS and CDR2 YFSETQ. The CDR3 loop spans 13 amino acids. CDR3 in DNA: TGCGCCAGCAGCTTCAGGGAGGCCGGGGAGCTGTTTTTT. Residues: CASSFREAGELFF.

CDR3 in amino acids: CASSTRTGEEFSGNTIYF. The CDR3 nucleotides are TGTGCCAGCAGCACCAGGACAGGAGAGGAATTCTCTGGAAACACCATATATTTT. The chain is built from TRBV9 and TRBJ1-3; 7 bases match TRBD1. Germline-derived CDR1 and CDR2 are SGDLS and YYNGEE. The CDR3 is 18 amino acids. V shed 4 bases, J shed 0 bases, and the junction held 13 bases outside the gene matches.

This sequence joins TRBV30 and TRBJ1-6; 10 positions match TRBD1. The CDR3 totals 14 residues. From germline, CDR1 is GTSNPN and CDR2 SVGIG (reference sequence). With 2 bases clipped from V and 9 bases from J, the junction kept 4 bases outside the gene matches. CDR3 region: CAWSQGTGVSPLHF. CDR3 DNA: TGTGCCTGGAGTCAAGGGACAGGGGTTTCACCCCTCCACTTT.

The chain uses TRBV7-8 and TRBJ1-6; unclear D gene. The CDR3 consists of 15 residues. CDR1 is SGHVS, CDR2 FQNEAQ, per germline. The V end lost 0 bases, the J end lost 3 bases, and 6 bases lay between the germline ends. The CDR3 DNA is TGTGCCAGCAGCTTAGCCGGGAACTATAATTCACCCCTCCACTTT. It specifies CASSLAGNYNSPLHF.

This clone was picked up a small number of times. V gene TRBV7-9 combines with J gene TRBJ1-3, with a tentative D call TRBD1 (5 bases). Germline CDR1 reads SEHNR; CDR2 reads FQNEAQ (reference sequence). V lost 5 bases and J lost 0, with 8 bases in between. The CDR3 has 14 residues. The CDR3 nucleotides are TGTGCCAGCAGCCCAGGGATCTCTGGAAACACCATATATTTT. Residues: CASSPGISGNTIYF.

The V call is TRBV28, the J call TRBJ2-1, with TRBD2 matching 8 bases. J lost 8 bases, V lost 2 bases, and 11 bases had no gene match. This CDR3 is built from 16 residues. CDR1 is MDHEN and CDR2 is SYDVKM in the germline V gene. The chain's CDR3 is CASSLAAGGSAYEQFF. The CDR3 DNA reads TGTGCCAGCAGTTTAGCGGCGGGGGGATCCGCCTATGAGCAGTTCTTC.

The chain has TRBV7-8 and TRBJ1-2, with no clear D. V was shortened by 2 bases and J by 3 bases, with 16 bases between the two germline ends. Per the germline V gene, CDR1 is SGHVS and CDR2 is FQNEAQ. The CDR3 is 16 amino acids. CDR3 in DNA: TGTGCCAGCAGCTTACATTCGAGGGCCGCCGACTATGGCTACACCTTC. It specifies CASSLHSRAADYGYTF. The entire variable domain, with the rest obtained from reference TRBV7-8 and TRBJ1-2, is as follows: GAGVSQSPRYKVAKRGQDVALRCDPISGHVSLFWYQQALGQGPEFLTYFQNEAQLDKSGLPSDRFFAERPEGSVSTLKIQRTQQEDSAVYLCASSLHSRAADYGYTFGSGTRLTVV.

This chain connects TRBV3-1 (or the pseudogene TRBV3-2) to TRBJ1-5; the D gene is possibly TRBD1 (6 bases). Between the trimmed V and J ends, which lost 1 base and 5 bases, there was a span of 12 bases. The CDR3 has 15 amino acids. From germline, CDR1 is LGHDT and CDR2 YNNKEL (reference sequence). CDR3 nucleotides: TGTGCCAGCAGCCAAGGGGGGCAGGGAGATCAGCCCCAGCATTTT. Translating gives CASSQGGQGDQPQHF.

The chain combines TRBV5-6 with TRBJ1-4, with 7 bases lining up with TRBD1. Looked up from germline, CDR1 is SGHDT and CDR2 is YYEEEE. The ends lost 1 base at V and 0 bases at J; junction bases unmatched: 3. The CDR3 sequence is 16 residues long. CDR3 loop: CASSLRQGTTNEKLFF. For the CDR3, the DNA is TGTGCCAGCAGCTTGCGACAGGGTACAACTAATGAAAAACTGTTTTTT.

Worth noting for this clone: The same CDR3 arises from other DNA sequences in this sample as well. The chain links TRBV12-3 or TRBV12-4 to TRBJ1-5, with 9 positions matching TRBD1. This CDR3 contains 13 residues. V lost 6 bases and J lost 5; bases outside the gene matches: 2. In nucleotides, the CDR3 is TGTGCCAGCAGGGGACAGGGCGATCAGCCCCAGCATTTT. Translation gives CASRGQGDQPQHF.

In regard to this clone: The same CDR3 is also encoded by other DNA sequences in this sample. The chain employs TRBV11-2 and TRBJ2-5, with 11 positions matching TRBD1. Germline CDR1 and CDR2: SGHAT and FQNNGV. The CDR3 contains 15 residues. J was trimmed by 2 bases and V by 4 bases; bases with no gene match: 3. The CDR3 here is CASSWTGGSQETQYF. The DNA of the CDR3 is TGTGCCAGCAGCTGGACAGGGGGCTCACAAGAGACCCAGTACTTC.

The CDR3 DNA reads as TGTGCCAGCAGCTTGAAGGCGGAGAACTATGGCTACACCTTC. Its protein product is CASSLKAENYGYTF. The chain employs TRBV5-8 and TRBJ1-2, with D unclear. V was shortened by 1 base and J by 2 bases, with 9 bases between the two germline ends. CDR3 length: 14 amino acids. CDR1 and CDR2 from the germline V gene are SGHTS and YDEGEE.